One sample yielded the 30 T cell receptor beta chains listed below, sequenced in a study of blood T cell repertoires in COVID-19. TCRdb's copy holds only in-frame clones and misses some; the assay was immunoSEQ multiplex PCR. The table lists about 240,000 clones, 82% of them singletons. The sequenced sample consisted of peripheral blood. The receptor source for this set is a woman aged 55 to 70 with active or convalescent COVID-19.

This chain joins TRBV4-2 and TRBJ1-2; D is uncertain. Per germline, CDR1 LGHNA and CDR2 YNFKEQ. Trimming left V 3 bases short and J 8 bases short, with 13 bases between. The CDR3 sequence is 13 residues long. The CDR3: CASSQELGGGYTF. CDR3 coding DNA: TGTGCCAGCAGCCAGGAGTTGGGCGGGGGCTACACCTTC.

The rearrangement links TRBV29-1 to TRBJ1-1, with a possible D match to TRBD1 (6 bases). V shed 6 bases and J shed 4 bases, with 15 bases lying between them. This CDR3 is 13 amino acids long. Germline lookup yields CDR1 SQVTM and CDR2 ANQGSEA. The DNA of the CDR3 is TGCAGCGTGAATGACAGGATGGGCACTGAAGCTTTCTTT. It is translated as CSVNDRMGTEAFF.

This clone is a singleton in its sample. V gene TRBV9 combines with J gene TRBJ1-2; a possible D gene is TRBD1 (6 bases). This CDR3 contains 16 residues. V lost 0 bases, J lost 3 bases, and 15 bases lay in between. Per germline, CDR1 SGDLS and CDR2 YYNGEE. The CDR3 protein is CASSVANNRADYGYTF. The CDR3 nucleotides read TGTGCCAGCAGCGTAGCGAACAACAGGGCAGACTATGGCTACACCTTC.

As DNA, the CDR3 is TGTGCCATCAGTGAGTCTTGGAGCGAGCAGTACTTC. Protein sequence: CAISESWSEQYF. The rearrangement links TRBV10-3 to TRBJ2-7; unclear D gene. Germline lookup yields CDR1 ENHRY and CDR2 SYGVKD. The CDR3 has 12 residues. Trimming pared 0 bases from V and 6 bases from J, leaving 6 bases between.

The gene calls are TRBV28 and TRBJ1-5; D uncertain. Trimming took 3 bases from V and 0 from J, leaving 3 bases between them. The length of the CDR3 is 13 residues. Per germline, CDR1 MDHEN and CDR2 SYDVKM. CDR3 region: CASSLYSNQPQHF. DNA for the CDR3: TGTGCCAGCAGTTTGTATAGCAATCAGCCCCAGCATTTT.

Comment on this clone: At one end, the junction sequence differs from germline, possibly due to a read error. This chain joins TRBV11-2 and TRBJ2-1; TRBD2 agrees at 9 bases. Germline V gives CDR1 SGHAT, CDR2 FQNNGV. CDR3 length equals 15 residues. CDR3 in DNA: TGTGCCAGCACCTTAGATAGCGGGAGATACAATGAGCAGTTCTTC. It yields the protein CASTLDSGRYNEQFF.

This clone was observed once. This chain uses TRBV30 with TRBJ1-3; D is undetermined. CDR1 is GTSNPN and CDR2 is SVGIG in the germline V gene (reference sequence). This CDR3 has 11 residues. Trimming took 8 bases from V and 4 from J, leaving 9 bases between them. The CDR3 bases are TGTGCCAAGAGGTTGGGAAACACCATATATTTT. Its translation is CAKRLGNTIYF.

This clone was picked up a small number of times. This sequence joins TRBV7-9 and TRBJ1-3; no firm D call. V was clipped by 2 bases and J by 3 bases, with 8 bases between them. This CDR3 comprises 14 residues. Per germline, CDR1 SEHNR and CDR2 FQNEAQ (reference sequence). CDR3 in DNA: TGTGCCAGCAGCTTACCAGTGAATGGAAACACCATATATTTT. Translating it yields CASSLPVNGNTIYF. The full variable domain, in which reference TRBV7-9 and TRBJ1-3 provide the parts outside the CDR3, is DTGVSQNPRHKITKRGQNVTFRCDPISEHNRLYWYRQTLGQGPEFLTYFQNEAQLEKSRLLSDRFSAERPKGSFSTLEIQRTEQGDSAMYLCASSLPVNGNTIYFGEGSWLTVV.

The chain recombines TRBV7-8 with TRBJ1-2; D not resolved. V was trimmed by 4 bases and J by 5 bases, leaving 11 bases between them. CDR3 size: 13 residues. CDR1 is SGHVS, CDR2 FQNEAQ, per germline. The DNA for the CDR3 is TGTGCCAGCAGCTCACAGAGGGAGTATGGCTACACCTTC. Its protein product is CASSSQREYGYTF.

The chain is built from TRBV7-9 and TRBJ1-2; 9 nucleotides align to TRBD1. CDR1 is SEHNR and CDR2 is FQNEAQ in the germline V gene (reference sequence). CDR3 length equals 16 residues. Trimming removed 5 bases from V and 7 bases from J; junction bases left unmatched: 14. CDR3 sequence reads: CASSTLRDRDLSGYTF. The DNA of the CDR3 is TGTGCCAGCAGCACGCTCCGGGACAGGGACTTGAGTGGCTACACCTTC.

The chain recombines TRBV11-2 with TRBJ2-7, with 8 bases identical to TRBD1. The CDR3 spans 13 residues. The germline V gene encodes CDR1 SGHAT and CDR2 FQNNGV. V lost 5 bases to trimming and J lost 3 bases; unmatched junction nucleotides: 3. The CDR3, as DNA: TGTGCCAGCAGCACAGGGGGTGACTACGAGCAGTACTTC. This sequence encodes CASSTGGDYEQYF.

This rearrangement joins TRBV5-1 to TRBJ1-1; D might be TRBD1 (5 bases). The length of the CDR3 is 15 residues. Germline values: CDR1 SGHRS, CDR2 YFSETQ. The V end lost 4 bases, the J end lost 0 bases, and 13 bases lay between the germline ends. CDR3 DNA sequence: TGCGCCAGCAGCGGAGACAGTGTCATGAACACTGAAGCTTTCTTT. Amino acid sequence: CASSGDSVMNTEAFF.

The rearrangement links TRBV29-1 to TRBJ2-7, with 7 bases fitting TRBD1. The trim removed 4 bases at V and 1 base at J, leaving 7 bases unmatched. The CDR3 consists of 14 residues. Germline V gene lookup returns CDR1 SQVTM and CDR2 ANQGSEA. CDR3 nucleotides: TGCAGCGTTGGGGGACCCAGGGGGTCCTACGAGCAGTACTTC. Its protein is CSVGGPRGSYEQYF.

The genes are TRBV28 and TRBJ1-1, with TRBD1 identical over 7 bases. From germline, CDR1 is MDHEN and CDR2 SYDVKM. CDR3 length: 15 amino acids. The V and J ends lost 7 bases and 1 base, in that order; junction bases with no gene match: 9. This CDR3 is CASIGPGQQNTEAFF. The CDR3 DNA follows: TGTGCCAGCATCGGACCGGGACAGCAGAACACTGAAGCTTTCTTT.

This chain links TRBV20-1 with TRBJ2-7; D ambiguous. Trimming cost V 3 bases and J 3 bases, with 9 bases left between them. Per germline, CDR1 DFQATT and CDR2 SNEGSKA (reference sequence). This CDR3 contains 12 residues. CDR3 coding DNA: TGCAGTGCTAGTTTGACTCTCTACGAGCAGTACTTC. It is translated as CSASLTLYEQYF.

This clone was detected only once. This rearrangement joins TRBV15 to TRBJ1-2; 8 bases fit TRBD1. Germline V gene data show CDR1 as LNHNV and CDR2 as YYDKDF (reference sequence). J lost 4 bases, V lost 0 bases, and 4 bases had no gene match. This CDR3 has 15 residues. The CDR3 DNA follows: TGTGCCACCAGCAGAGATCTACAGGGGGTCTATGGCTACACCTTC. It translates to CATSRDLQGVYGYTF.

The genes are TRBV11-2 and TRBJ1-2; D may be TRBD1 (5 bases). This CDR3 region has 15 residues. V was pared by 5 bases and J by 1 base, with 14 bases between. Germline-derived CDR1 and CDR2 are SGHAT and FQNNGV. The CDR3 nucleotides read TGTGCCAGCAGCGCGTCGCTCAGGGTTAACTATGGCTACACCTTC. The encoded protein is CASSASLRVNYGYTF.

This clone was detected a few times. The chain couples TRBV7-2 to TRBJ2-5, with a possible D match to TRBD2 (6 bases). CDR1 SGHTA and CDR2 FQGNSA come from the germline V gene. This CDR3 is built from 15 residues. Trimming shortened V by 3 bases and J by 7 bases, and 18 bases separated the two germline ends. This CDR3 reads CASSFEPRGLTTQYF. The CDR3 nucleotides are TGTGCCAGCAGCTTCGAACCTAGGGGACTTACGACCCAGTACTTC. The variable domain in full, with the rest retrieved from reference TRBV7-2 and TRBJ2-5, is GAGVSQSPSNKVTEKGKDVELRCDPISGHTALYWYRQSLGQGLEFLIYFQGNSAPDKSGLPSDRFSAERTGGSVSTLTIQRTQQEDSAVYLCASSFEPRGLTTQYFGPGTRLLVL.

The chain recombines TRBV7-7 with TRBJ2-5; possibly TRBD1 for D (6 bases). The ends were cut back, 3 bases at V and 1 base at J, with 12 bases in the middle. CDR1 is SSHAT and CDR2 is FNYEAQ in the germline V gene (reference sequence). This CDR3 is built from 15 residues. CDR3 in DNA: TGTGCCAGCAGCTTGGCGAACAGGGTCCAAGAGACCCAGTACTTC. Protein product: CASSLANRVQETQYF.

The J gene is TRBJ1-2, the V gene TRBV6-5, with D possibly matching TRBD1 (6 bases). V was shortened by 5 bases and J by 3 bases, with 13 bases between the two germline ends. This CDR3 is 14 amino acids long. CDR1 is MNHEY, CDR2 SVGAGI, per germline. The chain's CDR3 is CASSPDRIYYGYTF. The CDR3 bases are TGTGCCAGCAGTCCCGACAGGATATACTATGGCTACACCTTC.

The rearrangement uses TRBV2 and TRBJ1-1; 7 bases are a match to TRBD1. The germline CDR1 and CDR2 sequences are SNHLY and FYNNEI. V shed 7 bases and J 0 bases; nucleotides not matched to a gene: 5. CDR3 length equals 14 residues. In nucleotides, the CDR3 is TGTGCCAGCACCGGGACAGTCATGAACACTGAAGCTTTCTTT. Translating gives CASTGTVMNTEAFF.

V is TRBV7-9 and J is TRBJ2-5; the match to TRBD2 covers 8 bases. The CDR3 covers 15 residues. The junction had 6 bases not matched to a gene; V was cut back by 2 bases and J by 4 bases. Germline V gene data show CDR1 as SEHNR and CDR2 as FQNEAQ (reference sequence). The CDR3 DNA is TGTGCCAGCAGCTTACCGCTAGCGGGCCGAGAGACCCAGTACTTC. As protein: CASSLPLAGRETQYF.

The chain combines TRBV10-1 with TRBJ1-5; tentatively, D is TRBD1 (5 bases). Between the trimmed V and J ends, which lost 2 bases and 0 bases, there was a span of 20 bases. Germline values: CDR1 WNHNN, CDR2 SYGVQD (reference sequence). The CDR3 is made up of 19 amino acids. The CDR3 nucleotides read TGCGCCAGCAGTGAGCCGGGTGGAGTGGGGGGGGATAGCAATCAGCCCCAGCATTTT. Its translation is CASSEPGGVGGDSNQPQHF.

V gene TRBV7-9 combines with J gene TRBJ2-5; the match to TRBD2 covers 7 bases. The germline CDR1 and CDR2 sequences are SEHNR and FQNEAQ (reference sequence). The CDR3 covers 14 residues. V shed 3 bases, J shed 2 bases, and the junction held 3 bases outside the gene matches. CDR3 nucleotide sequence: TGTGCCAGCAGCTTTCAGGGAGGGCAAGAGACCCAGTACTTC. Its translation is CASSFQGGQETQYF.

The chain couples TRBV13 to TRBJ2-3, with a tentative D call TRBD2 (7 bases). Germline V CDR1 and CDR2: PRHDT, FYEKMQ (reference sequence). The CDR3 runs 16 residues. V was shortened by 2 bases and J by 6 bases, with 18 bases between the two germline ends. The CDR3 DNA follows: TGTGCCAGCAGCTTATTCAGGGGCCACGGGGGGGATACGCAGTATTTT. Translation gives CASSLFRGHGGDTQYF.

This chain connects TRBV12-3 or TRBV12-4 to TRBJ2-7, with D possibly being TRBD1 (6 bases). V was trimmed by 8 bases and J by 4 bases, leaving 12 bases between them. This CDR3 contains 12 residues. The CDR3 loop reads CASSWGPYEQYF. The DNA of the CDR3 is TGTGCCAGCTCGTGGGGGCCTTACGAGCAGTACTTC.

The chain recombines TRBV28 with TRBJ2-1, with 11 nucleotides matching TRBD2. This CDR3 comprises 15 residues. Germline lookup yields CDR1 MDHEN and CDR2 SYDVKM. The ends lost 5 bases at V and 12 bases at J; junction bases unmatched: 12. In DNA, the CDR3 is TGTGCCAGCAGTAATCTAGCGGGGGGTAGTTTGGGGCAGTTCTTC. Its translation: CASSNLAGGSLGQFF.

The V call is TRBV18, the J call TRBJ2-3, with 12 bases aligning to TRBD2. The germline CDR1 and CDR2 sequences are KGHSH and LQKENI. The CDR3 is made up of 16 amino acids. Trimming at V came to 2 bases and at J to 4 bases, leaving 4 bases not matched to a gene. The CDR3 region is CASSPRTSGVSDTQYF. Here the CDR3 DNA reads TGTGCCAGCTCACCAAGGACTAGCGGGGTTTCAGATACGCAGTATTTT.

The chain joins TRBV25-1 to TRBJ1-2; no clear D. V lost 6 bases and J lost 4, with 12 bases in between. Germline values: CDR1 MGHDK, CDR2 SYGVNS. This CDR3 has 13 amino acids. Written as DNA, the CDR3 is TGTGCCAGCAGCGCCGGCAGGATCTATGGCTACACCTTC. As protein: CASSAGRIYGYTF.

The chain is built from TRBV6-2 or TRBV6-3 and TRBJ1-2, with D unclear. Trimming took 6 bases from V and 3 from J, leaving 8 bases between them. The germline CDR1 and CDR2 sequences are MNHEY and SVGEGT. The CDR3 contains 12 residues. DNA for the CDR3: TGTGCCAGCAGCTCCCTTTACTATGGCTACACCTTC. Translated, it gives CASSSLYYGYTF.